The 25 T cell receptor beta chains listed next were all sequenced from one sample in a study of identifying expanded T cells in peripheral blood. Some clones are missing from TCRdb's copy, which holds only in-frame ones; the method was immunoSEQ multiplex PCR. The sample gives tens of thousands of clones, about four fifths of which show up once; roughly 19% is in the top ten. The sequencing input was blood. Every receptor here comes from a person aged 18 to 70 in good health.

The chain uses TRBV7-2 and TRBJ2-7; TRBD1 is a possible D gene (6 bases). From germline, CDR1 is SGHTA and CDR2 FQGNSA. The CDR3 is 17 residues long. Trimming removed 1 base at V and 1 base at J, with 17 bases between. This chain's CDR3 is CASSLVAGVQGSYEQYF. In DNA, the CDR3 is TGTGCCAGCAGCTTAGTAGCAGGGGTACAGGGATCCTACGAGCAGTACTTC.

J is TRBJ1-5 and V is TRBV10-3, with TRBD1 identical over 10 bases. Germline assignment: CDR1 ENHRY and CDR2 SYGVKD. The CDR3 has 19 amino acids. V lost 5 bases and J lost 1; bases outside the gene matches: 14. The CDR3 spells CAISQPPGTGEISNQPQHF. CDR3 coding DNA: TGTGCCATCAGTCAGCCTCCCGGGACAGGGGAAATAAGCAATCAGCCCCAGCATTTT.

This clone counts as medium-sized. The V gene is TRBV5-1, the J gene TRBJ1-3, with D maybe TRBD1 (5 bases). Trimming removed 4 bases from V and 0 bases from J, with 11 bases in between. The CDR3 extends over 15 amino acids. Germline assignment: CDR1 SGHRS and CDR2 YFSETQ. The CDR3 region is CASSLAGSSGNTIYF. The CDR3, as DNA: TGCGCCAGCAGCCTGGCAGGGAGCTCTGGAAACACCATATATTTT.

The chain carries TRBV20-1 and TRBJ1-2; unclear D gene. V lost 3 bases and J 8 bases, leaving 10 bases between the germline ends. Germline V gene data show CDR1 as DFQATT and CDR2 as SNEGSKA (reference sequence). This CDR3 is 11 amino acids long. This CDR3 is CSARFLKGYTF. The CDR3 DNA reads TGCAGTGCTAGGTTTTTGAAAGGCTACACCTTC.

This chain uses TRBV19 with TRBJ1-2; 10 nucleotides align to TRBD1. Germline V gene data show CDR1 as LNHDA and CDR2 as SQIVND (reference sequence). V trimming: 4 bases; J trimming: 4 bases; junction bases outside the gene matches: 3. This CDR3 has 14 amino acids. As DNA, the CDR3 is TGTGCCAGTAGTACCCGGGACAGGGGCTATGGCTACACCTTC. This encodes CASSTRDRGYGYTF.

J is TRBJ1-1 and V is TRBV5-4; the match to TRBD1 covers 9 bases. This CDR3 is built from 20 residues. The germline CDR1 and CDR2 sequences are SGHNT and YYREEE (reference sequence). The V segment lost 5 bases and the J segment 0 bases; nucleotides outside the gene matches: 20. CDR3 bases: TGTGCCAGCAGGGAAACAGGGGGCGCGGATGGGTATGGTGTGAACACTGAAGCTTTCTTT. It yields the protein CASRETGGADGYGVNTEAFF.

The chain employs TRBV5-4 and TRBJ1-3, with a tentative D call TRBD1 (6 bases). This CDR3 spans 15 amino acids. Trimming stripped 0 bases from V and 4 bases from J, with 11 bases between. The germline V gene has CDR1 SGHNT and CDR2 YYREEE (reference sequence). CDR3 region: CASSLDTGPGNTIYF. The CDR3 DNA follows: TGTGCCAGCAGCTTGGATACAGGGCCGGGAAACACCATATATTTT.

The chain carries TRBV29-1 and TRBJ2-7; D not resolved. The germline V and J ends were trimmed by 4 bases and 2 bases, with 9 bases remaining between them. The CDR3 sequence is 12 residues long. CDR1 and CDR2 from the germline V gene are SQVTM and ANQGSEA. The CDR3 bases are TGCAGCGTTGGGGCAGTAGCCTACGAGCAGTACTTC. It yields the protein CSVGAVAYEQYF.

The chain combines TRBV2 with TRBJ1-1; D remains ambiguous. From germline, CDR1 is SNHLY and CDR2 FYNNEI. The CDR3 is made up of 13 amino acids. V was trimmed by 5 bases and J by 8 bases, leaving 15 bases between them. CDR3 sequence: CASSTAGRREAFF. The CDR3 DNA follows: TGTGCCAGCAGTACGGCAGGTCGGAGGGAAGCTTTCTTT.

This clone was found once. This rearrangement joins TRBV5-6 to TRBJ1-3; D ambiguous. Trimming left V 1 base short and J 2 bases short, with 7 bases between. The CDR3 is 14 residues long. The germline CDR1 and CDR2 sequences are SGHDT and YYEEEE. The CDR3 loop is CASSLSSAGNTIYF. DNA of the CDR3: TGTGCCAGCAGCTTGTCGTCAGCTGGAAACACCATATATTTT.

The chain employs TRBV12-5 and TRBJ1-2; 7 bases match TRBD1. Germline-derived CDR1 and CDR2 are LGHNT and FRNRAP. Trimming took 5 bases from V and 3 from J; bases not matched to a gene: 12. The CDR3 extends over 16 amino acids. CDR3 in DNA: TGTGCTAGTGGTCCAGAGACAGGGAAGGGGCACTATGGCTACACCTTC. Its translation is CASGPETGKGHYGYTF. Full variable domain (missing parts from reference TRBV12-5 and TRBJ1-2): DARVTQTPRHKVTEMGQEVTMRCQPILGHNTVFWYRQTMMQGLELLAYFRNRAPLDDSGMPKDRFSAEMPDATLATLKIQPSEPRDSAVYFCASGPETGKGHYGYTFGSGTRLTVV.

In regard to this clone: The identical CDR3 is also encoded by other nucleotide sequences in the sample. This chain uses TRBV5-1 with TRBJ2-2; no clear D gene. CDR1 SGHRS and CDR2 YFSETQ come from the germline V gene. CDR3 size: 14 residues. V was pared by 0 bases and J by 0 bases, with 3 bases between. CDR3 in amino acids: CASSLASNTGELFF. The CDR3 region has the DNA TGCGCCAGCAGCTTGGCCTCGAACACCGGGGAGCTGTTTTTT.

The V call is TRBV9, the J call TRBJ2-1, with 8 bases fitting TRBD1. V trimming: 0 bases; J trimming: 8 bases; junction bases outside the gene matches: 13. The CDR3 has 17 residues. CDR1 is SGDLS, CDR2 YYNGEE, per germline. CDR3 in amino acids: CASSVGLGQGRRDEQFF. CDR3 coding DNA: TGTGCCAGCAGCGTAGGCCTAGGACAGGGCCGCCGGGATGAGCAGTTCTTC.

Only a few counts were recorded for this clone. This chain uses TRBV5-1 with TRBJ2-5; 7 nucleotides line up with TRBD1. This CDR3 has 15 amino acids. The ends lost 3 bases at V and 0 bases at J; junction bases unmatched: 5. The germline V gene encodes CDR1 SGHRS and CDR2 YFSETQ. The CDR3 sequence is CASSSMGQNQETQYF. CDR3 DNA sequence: TGCGCCAGCAGCTCGATGGGACAGAACCAAGAGACCCAGTACTTC.

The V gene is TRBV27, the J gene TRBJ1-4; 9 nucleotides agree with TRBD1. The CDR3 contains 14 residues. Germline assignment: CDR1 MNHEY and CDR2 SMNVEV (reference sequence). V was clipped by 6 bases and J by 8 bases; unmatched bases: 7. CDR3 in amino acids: CASSQQGAWEKLFF. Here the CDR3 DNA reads TGTGCCAGCAGCCAACAGGGGGCCTGGGAAAAACTGTTTTTT.

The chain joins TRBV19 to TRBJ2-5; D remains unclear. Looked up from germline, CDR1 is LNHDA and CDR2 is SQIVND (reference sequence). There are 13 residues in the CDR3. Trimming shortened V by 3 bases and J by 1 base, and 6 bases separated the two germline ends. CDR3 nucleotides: TGTGCCAGTAGTATTCAAGTCCAAGAGACCCAGTACTTC. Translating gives CASSIQVQETQYF.

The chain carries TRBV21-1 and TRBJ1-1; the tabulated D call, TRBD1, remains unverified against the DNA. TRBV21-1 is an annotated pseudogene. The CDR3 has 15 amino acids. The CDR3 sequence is CAWPTLGQGKTEAFF. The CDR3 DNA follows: TGTGCCTGGCCCACCCTTGGACAGGGGAAGACTGAAGCTTTCTTT.

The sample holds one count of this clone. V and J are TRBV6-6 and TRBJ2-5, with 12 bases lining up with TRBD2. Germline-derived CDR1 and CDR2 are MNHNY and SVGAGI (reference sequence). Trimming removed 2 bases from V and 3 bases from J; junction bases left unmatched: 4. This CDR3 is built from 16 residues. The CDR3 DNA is TGTGCCAGCAGTTACCCTAGCGGGGGGGGAAAAGAGACCCAGTACTTC. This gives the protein CASSYPSGGGKETQYF.

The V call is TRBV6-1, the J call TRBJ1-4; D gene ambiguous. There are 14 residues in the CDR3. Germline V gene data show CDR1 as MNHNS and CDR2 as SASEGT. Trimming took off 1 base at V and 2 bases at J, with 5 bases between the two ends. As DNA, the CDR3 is TGTGCCAGCAGTGAAGATCTGACTAATGAAAAACTGTTTTTT. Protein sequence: CASSEDLTNEKLFF.

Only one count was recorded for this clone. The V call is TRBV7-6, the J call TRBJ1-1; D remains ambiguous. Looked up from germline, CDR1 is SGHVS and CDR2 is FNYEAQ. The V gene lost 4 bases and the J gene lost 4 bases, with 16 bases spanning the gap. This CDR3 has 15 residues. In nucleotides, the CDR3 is TGTGCCAGCAGCTCTACCACGGGCGGGGTCACTGAAGCTTTCTTT. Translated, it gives CASSSTTGGVTEAFF. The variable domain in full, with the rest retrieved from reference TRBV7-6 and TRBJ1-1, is GAGVSQSPRYKVTKRGQDVALRCDPISGHVSLYWYRQALGQGPEFLTYFNYEAQQDKSGLPNDRFSAERPEGSISTLTIQRTEQRDSAMYRCASSSTTGGVTEAFFGQGTRLTVV.

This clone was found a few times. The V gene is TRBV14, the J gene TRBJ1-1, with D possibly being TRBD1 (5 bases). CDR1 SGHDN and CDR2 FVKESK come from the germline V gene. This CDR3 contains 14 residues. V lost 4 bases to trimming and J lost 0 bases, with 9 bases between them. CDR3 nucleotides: TGTGCCAGCAGCCCCCCAGGGATGAACACTGAAGCTTTCTTT. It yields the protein CASSPPGMNTEAFF.

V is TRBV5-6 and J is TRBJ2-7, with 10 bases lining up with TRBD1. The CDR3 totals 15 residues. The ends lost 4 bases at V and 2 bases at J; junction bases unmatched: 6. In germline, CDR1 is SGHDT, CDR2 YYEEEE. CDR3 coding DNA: TGTGCCAGCAGCGTAACCGGGACAGGGGCCTACGAGCAGTACGTC. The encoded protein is CASSVTGTGAYEQYV.

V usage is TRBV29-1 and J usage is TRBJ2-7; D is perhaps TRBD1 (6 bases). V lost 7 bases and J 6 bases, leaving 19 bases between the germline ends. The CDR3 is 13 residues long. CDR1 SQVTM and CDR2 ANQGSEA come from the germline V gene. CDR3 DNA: TGCAGCGCGGCCCGGACAGACAGCTTCGAGCAGTACTTC. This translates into CSAARTDSFEQYF.

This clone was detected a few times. The CDR3 DNA follows: TGTGCCAGCAGCCGGGGACTAGCTTCCTACGAGCAGTACGTC. It specifies CASSRGLASYEQYV. The chain couples TRBV6-1 to TRBJ2-7, with 9 nucleotides matching TRBD2. Germline V gene data show CDR1 as MNHNS and CDR2 as SASEGT. The CDR3 spans 14 residues. Trimming at V came to 6 bases and at J to 1 base, leaving 4 bases not matched to a gene.

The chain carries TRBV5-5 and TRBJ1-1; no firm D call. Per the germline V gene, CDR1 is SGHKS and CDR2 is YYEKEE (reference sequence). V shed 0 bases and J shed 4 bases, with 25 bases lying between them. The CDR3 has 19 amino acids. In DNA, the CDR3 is TGTGCCAGCAGCTTGGTAGGACTGGCAGGAGGCAGGCTGGGCACTGAAGCTTTCTTT. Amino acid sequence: CASSLVGLAGGRLGTEAFF.